This TCR beta chain appears in the sequencing data of a study of cytomegalovirus exposure and HLA in healthy donors. TCRdb's table, derived via immunoSEQ multiplex PCR, lists solely in-frame clones and lacks some. Here the sample spans more than 60,000 clones, 97% being singletons. This clone has just one count. Input material: PBMCs. This receptor was taken from a woman aged 18-29 years in good health and CMV-seropositive.

The CDR3 nucleotides read TGCGCCAGCAGAACCGGGACAGGGGAAAACATTCAGTACTTC. It is translated as CASRTGTGENIQYF. V is TRBV5-1 and J is TRBJ2-4; 10 bases match TRBD1. CDR1 SGHRS and CDR2 YFSETQ come from the germline V gene. This CDR3 is 14 amino acids long. The V gene end was trimmed by 5 bases and the J gene end by 5 bases; junction bases not matched to a gene: 4.